This T cell receptor beta chain was found in a study of blood T cell repertoires in COVID-19. Only in-frame clones appear in the TCRdb table, and some are missing; sequencing was by immunoSEQ multiplex PCR. This sample has 150,000 to 200,000 clones, with about four fifths found just once. Germline CDR1 SGHRS, CDR2 YFSETQ. The germline V and J ends were trimmed by 2 bases and 5 bases, with 13 bases remaining between them. There are 14 residues in the CDR3. Material for sequencing was peripheral blood. This receptor was obtained from a human donor with acute or convalescent COVID-19. The donor label of this sample is uncertain. V gene TRBV5-1 combines with J gene TRBJ1-1, with a tentative D call TRBD1 (6 bases). The CDR3 sequence is CASSLTPGATEAFF. The CDR3 DNA sequence: TGCGCCAGCAGCTTAACCCCAGGGGCTACTGAAGCTTTCTTT.